Sequencing of this T cell receptor beta chain was carried out in a study of shared clonotypes between healthy human individuals. Study-wide background: CD4 naive and CD4 memory each took three plates per donor, while CD8 naive took two and CD8 memory one.

V was cut by 2 bases and J by 0 bases, with 14 bases left in between. Per germline, CDR1 KGHSH and CDR2 LQKENI. The CDR3 extends over 17 amino acids. All donors were healthy HIV-negative adults lacking recent acute infections or vaccinations. Sequencing used immunoSEQ multiplex PCR; TCRdb keeps in-frame clones, though not all of them. This table has 600,000 to 800,000 clones, over 60% appearing once. Sequenced material: memory CD4+ T cells sorted from blood. Subset denoted: CD45RA-negative fraction. V usage is TRBV18 and J usage is TRBJ2-4, with no clear D. The receptor comes from a woman younger than 45 in good health. The CDR3 is CASSPSSQVLAKNIQYF. The CDR3 coding sequence is TGTGCCAGCTCACCAAGTTCGCAGGTACTAGCCAAAAACATTCAGTACTTC.